The clone carrying this T cell receptor (beta chain) was counted at least ten times. Trimming removed 0 bases from V and 1 base from J, with 6 bases in between. The CDR3 extends over 13 amino acids. Germline assignment: CDR1 GTSNPN and CDR2 SVGIG (reference sequence). This entry is derived from a study of T cells in Graves' hyperthyroidism and ophthalmopathy. Study-level background: Peripheral blood was drawn at first diagnosis, prior to all treatment.

Disease lasting under 3 months, a NOSPECS grade of at least 4, and a Clinical Activity Score of at least 3 were features of the ophthalmopathy patients. Patients were excluded because of uncontrolled infection, other autoimmune disease, pregnancy or lactation. Clinical symptoms, serum thyroxine and TRAb, thyroid ultrasound and orbital computed tomography together formed the diagnostic basis. What was amplified from RNA transcripts were TCR beta CDR3 regions. An initial round of RT-PCR targeting the TCR CDR3 relied on the HTBI primer set. MiXCR, applied by TCRdb to the multiplex PCR reads, yields one record per CDR3 protein. Among fewer than 500,000 distinct CDR3 sequences listed, more than 14% were seen once.

The chain recombines TRBV30 with TRBJ1-1, with D hard to call. The TCR sequence derives from a woman in her twenties or thirties with Graves' ophthalmopathy. The source material was blood. The CDR3 protein is CAWSVEWNTEAFF. CDR3 DNA sequence: TGTGCCTGGAGTGTCGAGTGGAACACTGAAGCTTTCTTT.